The 30 T cell receptor beta chains in this list originate from one sample, sequenced in a study of blood T cell repertoires in COVID-19. The protocol was immunoSEQ multiplex PCR, while the TCRdb copy is restricted to in-frame clones and leaves out a portion. The table records roughly 410,000 clones, around 87% of them present only once. Sequencing was done on a sample of peripheral blood. The receptors derive from a woman in her fifties or sixties with COVID-19, enrolled during active disease.

V gene TRBV3-1 (or the pseudogene TRBV3-2) combines with J gene TRBJ2-1, with 8 positions matching TRBD1. The CDR3 extends over 15 amino acids. The V gene's germline CDR1 is LGHDT and CDR2 YNNKEL (reference sequence). V gave up 4 bases and J gave up 7 bases; unmatched junction bases: 9. CDR3 coding DNA: TGTGCCAGCAGCCTGGGACAGGTAGCGGCAAATGAGCAGTTCTTC. It codes for CASSLGQVAANEQFF.

This clone has a handful of counts. This chain links TRBV9 with TRBJ2-3; TRBD1 matches at 7 bases. CDR3 length: 14 amino acids. Unmatched junction bases numbered 10, after V lost 7 bases and J lost 5 bases. The germline V gene has CDR1 SGDLS and CDR2 YYNGEE. The CDR3 protein is CASGRQGMEDTQYF. The CDR3 DNA is TGTGCCAGCGGAAGACAGGGAATGGAAGATACGCAGTATTTT.

The chain uses TRBV7-8 and TRBJ1-1; D gene ambiguous. The V and J ends lost 5 bases and 4 bases respectively, with 14 bases between them. CDR1 and CDR2 (germline): SGHVS, FQNEAQ. The CDR3 covers 14 residues. The CDR3: CASSGSPRVTEAFF. In DNA form, the CDR3 reads TGTGCCAGCAGCGGCAGCCCGAGGGTCACTGAAGCTTTCTTT.

This chain links TRBV5-6 with TRBJ1-6; 9 bases match TRBD1. CDR1 and CDR2 (germline): SGHDT, YYEEEE. The length of the CDR3 is 15 residues. Trimming at V came to 0 bases and at J to 10 bases, leaving 5 bases not matched to a gene. In DNA form, the CDR3 reads TGTGCCAGCAGCTTGGGAGGGACAGGGAGATCACCCCTCCACTTT. As protein: CASSLGGTGRSPLHF.

The J gene is TRBJ2-3, the V gene TRBV9; 7 bases align to TRBD2. The CDR3 totals 14 residues. V shed 1 base and J 3 bases; nucleotides not matched to a gene: 2. CDR1 and CDR2 from the germline V gene are SGDLS and YYNGEE. Here the CDR3 reads CASSVSSGTDTQYF. CDR3 sequence (DNA): TGTGCCAGCAGCGTATCTAGCGGAACAGATACGCAGTATTTT. Together with reference TRBV9 and TRBJ2-3, the CDR3 gives the full variable domain: DSGVTQTPKHLITATGQRVTLRCSPRSGDLSVYWYQQSLDQGLQFLIQYYNGEERAKGNILERFSAQQFPDLHSELNLSSLELGDSALYFCASSVSSGTDTQYFGPGTRLTVL.

On this clone itself: The sample holds other DNA sequences that translate to the same CDR3. V and J are TRBV6-1 and TRBJ1-6, with TRBD1 matching over 9 bases. The V gene end was trimmed by 2 bases and the J gene end by 7 bases; junction bases not matched to a gene: 3. Germline V gene sequence: CDR1 MNHNS, CDR2 SASEGT. The CDR3 contains 15 residues. The CDR3 sequence is CASSESGQGNSPLHF. In nucleotides, the CDR3 is TGTGCCAGCAGTGAATCGGGACAGGGCAATTCACCCCTCCACTTT.

With regard to this clone: A read error may account for a junction end that differs from germline. The CDR3 DNA follows: TGTGCCAGCAGCTCTGGGCCGGGACAGGCCAACATCGGGGAGCTGTTTTTT. As protein: CASSSGPGQANIGELFF. The chain uses TRBV11-2 and TRBJ2-2; 8 positions agree with TRBD1. Germline V gives CDR1 SGHAT, CDR2 FQNNGV. The CDR3 runs to 17 residues.

The chain uses TRBV5-1 and TRBJ1-1; 8 positions match TRBD1. The CDR3 contains 15 residues. From germline, CDR1 is SGHRS and CDR2 YFSETQ. V gave up 3 bases and J gave up 8 bases; unmatched junction bases: 12. This CDR3 reads CASSSGSRDRGEAFF. DNA of the CDR3: TGCGCCAGCAGCTCCGGTTCACGAGACAGGGGCGAAGCTTTCTTT.

The chain has TRBV5-1 and TRBJ2-7, with 9 positions matching TRBD1. CDR1 SGHRS and CDR2 YFSETQ come from the germline V gene. V shed 4 bases, J shed 3 bases, and the junction held 5 bases outside the gene matches. This CDR3 is 14 amino acids long. CDR3 loop: CASSQGQGSYEQYF. CDR3 nucleotide sequence: TGCGCCAGCAGCCAGGGACAGGGTAGCTACGAGCAGTACTTC.

The chain carries TRBV21-1 and TRBJ1-1. TRBV21-1 is termed a pseudogene. The length of the CDR3 is 13 residues. Written as DNA, the CDR3 is TGTGCCAGCAGCAAAGACGGGGTCACTGAAGCTTTCTTT. It is translated as CASSKDGVTEAFF.

V is TRBV4-2 and J is TRBJ2-1; 12 bases line up with TRBD2. V lost 2 bases to trimming and J lost 5 bases; unmatched junction nucleotides: 4. Germline CDR1 reads LGHNA; CDR2 reads YNFKEQ. This CDR3 comprises 16 residues. The CDR3 DNA sequence: TGTGCCAGCAGCCAACGGACTAGCGGGGACAACAATGAGCAGTTCTTC. This sequence encodes CASSQRTSGDNNEQFF.

The chain joins TRBV3-1 (or the pseudogene TRBV3-2) to TRBJ1-3; D unclear. Trimming pared 4 bases from V and 0 bases from J, leaving 7 bases between. Per the germline V gene, CDR1 is LGHDT and CDR2 is YNNKEL (reference sequence). The CDR3 is 14 residues long. The CDR3 DNA sequence: TGTGCCAGCAGCCCTTCCCTCTCTGGAAACACCATATATTTT. Translating it yields CASSPSLSGNTIYF.

The J gene is TRBJ1-5, the V gene TRBV23-1; 8 bases fit TRBD1. TRBV23-1 is marked as an open reading frame, function uncertain. This CDR3 is 15 amino acids long. V lost 8 bases and J lost 7; bases outside the gene matches: 13. In DNA, the CDR3 is TGCGCCAGCCGCCCCATCGGGACAGGATTCCAGCCCCAGCATTTT. Translation: CASRPIGTGFQPQHF.

This clone appeared once. The J gene is TRBJ2-1, the V gene TRBV4-1; D call uncertain. V was pared by 1 base and J by 0 bases, with 7 bases between. The CDR3 is 15 residues long. Germline-derived CDR1 and CDR2 are MGHRA and YSYEKL. CDR3 loop: CASSQGSSSYNEQFF. CDR3 sequence (DNA): TGCGCCAGCAGCCAAGGCTCGAGCTCCTACAATGAGCAGTTCTTC.

This chain joins TRBV18 and TRBJ1-5; maybe TRBD1 (6 bases). The length of the CDR3 is 15 residues. Germline assignment: CDR1 KGHSH and CDR2 LQKENI. V lost 0 bases and J 7 bases, leaving 13 bases between the germline ends. The CDR3 DNA is TGTGCCAGCTCACCACCGGGGGGGCCTTCACAGCCCCAGCATTTT. It yields the protein CASSPPGGPSQPQHF.

This clone was detected a few times. The V call is TRBV10-3, the J call TRBJ1-3; TRBD1 might be the D (6 bases). Trimming stripped 4 bases from V and 4 bases from J, with 11 bases between. CDR3 size: 14 residues. Germline-derived CDR1 and CDR2 are ENHRY and SYGVKD. The CDR3 nucleotides are TGTGCCATCAGTGCGGACAGCCGGGGAAACACCATATATTTT. This sequence encodes CAISADSRGNTIYF.

J is TRBJ1-2 and V is TRBV2; TRBD1 matches at 8 bases. Losses at the gene ends were 7 bases for V and 6 bases for J; bases not matched to a gene: 10. The CDR3 runs to 14 residues. Germline V gene lookup returns CDR1 SNHLY and CDR2 FYNNEI. This chain's CDR3 is CASNKQGAGDGYTF. As DNA, the CDR3 is TGTGCCAGCAATAAGCAGGGGGCTGGGGATGGCTACACCTTC.

This chain joins TRBV18 and TRBJ2-4; 9 positions agree with TRBD2. The CDR3 loop spans 15 amino acids. J was trimmed by 8 bases and V by 2 bases; bases with no gene match: 7. Per the germline V gene, CDR1 is KGHSH and CDR2 is LQKENI. The CDR3 DNA is TGTGCCAGCTCACCAGCTCTAGCGGGGCGGGACATTCAGTACTTC. Its protein product is CASSPALAGRDIQYF.

There are a few counts of this clone. The chain joins TRBV4-1 to TRBJ2-3, with 12 bases that match TRBD2. Germline CDR1 MGHRA, CDR2 YSYEKL. This CDR3 spans 16 amino acids. The V and J ends lost 4 bases and 4 bases, in that order; junction bases with no gene match: 6. The CDR3 loop reads CASSLTSSGGADTQYF. As DNA, the CDR3 is TGCGCCAGCAGCCTAACATCTAGCGGGGGGGCAGATACGCAGTATTTT.

This chain uses TRBV4-1 with TRBJ1-1; perhaps TRBD1 as D (6 bases). The V and J ends lost 1 base and 6 bases respectively, with 15 bases between them. The CDR3 sequence is 15 residues long. The germline V gene encodes CDR1 MGHRA and CDR2 YSYEKL. CDR3 nucleotide sequence: TGCGCCAGCAGCCAAGGGGGACATTTGGGGGCTGAAGCTTTCTTT. This encodes CASSQGGHLGAEAFF.

The chain combines TRBV2 with TRBJ2-3, with D perhaps matching TRBD2 (6 bases). The CDR3 runs to 14 residues. Germline V gene data show CDR1 as SNHLY and CDR2 as FYNNEI. V lost 4 bases and J 2 bases, leaving 10 bases between the germline ends. The CDR3 nucleotides read TGTGCCAGCAGTGGGCGGGGACCCACAGATACGCAGTATTTT. As protein: CASSGRGPTDTQYF.

The chain recombines TRBV6-1 with TRBJ1-2; the D gene is possibly TRBD1 (6 bases). CDR1 is MNHNS and CDR2 is SASEGT in the germline V gene. Trimming shortened V by 3 bases and J by 7 bases, and 18 bases separated the two germline ends. The CDR3 has 15 amino acids. The CDR3 sequence: CASSEEWGPEFGYTF. CDR3 sequence (DNA): TGTGCCAGCAGTGAGGAGTGGGGGCCCGAATTTGGCTACACCTTC.

This chain links TRBV3-1 (or the pseudogene TRBV3-2) with TRBJ1-4; possibly TRBD1 for D (5 bases). The V gene lost 4 bases and the J gene lost 0 bases, with 6 bases spanning the gap. The CDR3 sequence is 14 residues long. Per the germline V gene, CDR1 is LGHDT and CDR2 is YNNKEL (reference sequence). CDR3 sequence: CASSPTATNEKLFF. CDR3 DNA sequence: TGTGCCAGCAGCCCGACAGCAACTAATGAAAAACTGTTTTTT.

The rearrangement uses TRBV19 and TRBJ2-7, with 9 bases matching TRBD2. Germline lookup yields CDR1 LNHDA and CDR2 SQIVND (reference sequence). The CDR3 sequence is 15 residues long. Trimming at V came to 5 bases and at J to 2 bases, leaving 7 bases not matched to a gene. The CDR3 sequence is CASSGKRGVPYEQYF. CDR3 nucleotides: TGTGCCAGTAGTGGAAAGCGGGGGGTTCCCTACGAGCAGTACTTC.

The chain is built from TRBV6-5 and TRBJ2-3; 7 bases match TRBD2. From germline, CDR1 is MNHEY and CDR2 SVGAGI. V was pared by 4 bases and J by 1 base, with 2 bases of the junction left unmatched. The CDR3 is made up of 14 amino acids. CDR3 residues: CASSLSGGTDTQYF. The CDR3 nucleotides read TGTGCCAGCAGTTTGAGCGGGGGCACAGATACGCAGTATTTT.

This chain joins TRBV5-6 and TRBJ2-5; 7 bases fit TRBD1. V was pared by 3 bases and J by 7 bases, with 12 bases of the junction left unmatched. This CDR3 has 15 amino acids. The germline CDR1 and CDR2 sequences are SGHDT and YYEEEE. The CDR3 protein is CASSWNRQGPPTQYF. The CDR3 DNA sequence: TGTGCCAGCAGCTGGAATCGACAGGGCCCCCCGACCCAGTACTTC. Together with reference TRBV5-6 and TRBJ2-5, the CDR3 gives the full variable domain: DAGVTQSPTHLIKTRGQQVTLRCSPKSGHDTVSWYQQALGQGPQFIFQYYEEEERQRGNFPDRFSGHQFPNYSSELNVNALLLGDSALYLCASSWNRQGPPTQYFGPGTRLLVL.

This sequence joins TRBV27 and TRBJ1-6, with D tentatively TRBD1 (6 bases). From germline, CDR1 is MNHEY and CDR2 SMNVEV (reference sequence). Trimming shortened V by 3 bases and J by 7 bases, and 19 bases separated the two germline ends. This CDR3 comprises 17 residues. CDR3 residues: CASSFRGWERLNSPLHF. CDR3 DNA: TGTGCCAGCAGTTTCAGGGGATGGGAGAGGTTGAATTCACCCCTCCACTTT.

A few counts support this clone. The J gene is TRBJ1-2, the V gene TRBV2; D possibly corresponds to TRBD1 (6 bases). Germline V CDR1 and CDR2: SNHLY, FYNNEI. With 11 bases removed from V and 2 bases from J, the gap between germline ends came to 15 bases. This CDR3 region has 13 residues. The CDR3 sequence is CAAEQGSNYGYTF. CDR3 in DNA: TGTGCCGCCGAACAGGGTTCAAACTATGGCTACACCTTC.

CDR3 DNA sequence: TGTGCCAGTAGTATGCGGTTCTCTGGGGCCAACGTCCTGACTTTC. Protein product: CASSMRFSGANVLTF. This chain links TRBV19 with TRBJ2-6; D gene uncertain. This CDR3 region has 15 residues. Trimming cost V 3 bases and J 0 bases, with 6 bases left between them. Germline-derived CDR1 and CDR2 are LNHDA and SQIVND (reference sequence). Full variable domain (remainder filled in from reference TRBV19 and TRBJ2-6): DGGITQSPKYLFRKEGQNVTLSCEQNLNHDAMYWYRQDPGQGLRLIYYSQIVNDFQKGDIAEGYSVSREKKESFPLTVTSAQKNPTAFYLCASSMRFSGANVLTFGAGSRLTVL.

The rearrangement joins TRBV19 to TRBJ2-2; possibly TRBD1 for D (6 bases). Germline assignment: CDR1 LNHDA and CDR2 SQIVND (reference sequence). V shed 9 bases and J shed 1 base, with 15 bases lying between them. CDR3 length equals 15 residues. The CDR3 DNA reads as TGTGCCAGCGTCAGGGGACGTGTGAACACCGGGGAGCTGTTTTTT. Amino acid sequence: CASVRGRVNTGELFF.